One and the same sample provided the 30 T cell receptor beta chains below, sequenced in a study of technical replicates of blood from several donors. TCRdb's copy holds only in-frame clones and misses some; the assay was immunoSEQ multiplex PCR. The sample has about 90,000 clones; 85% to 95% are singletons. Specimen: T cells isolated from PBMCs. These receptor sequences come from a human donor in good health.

The CDR3 region has the DNA TGCAGCCTATCCGGGACATCCTCCTACAATGAGCAGTTCTTC. It yields the protein CSLSGTSSYNEQFF. This chain connects TRBV29-1 to TRBJ2-1; a weak D match, TRBD1 (6 bases). Trimming pared 8 bases from V and 0 bases from J, leaving 14 bases between. This CDR3 has 14 residues. The germline gives CDR1 SQVTM, CDR2 ANQGSEA.

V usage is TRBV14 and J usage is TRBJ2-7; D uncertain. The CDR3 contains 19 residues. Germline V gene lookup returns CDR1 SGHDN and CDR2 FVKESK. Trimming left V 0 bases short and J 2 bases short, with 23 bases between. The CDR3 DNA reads TGTGCCAGCAGCCAAGATGTTTTAGGTGGCCAGCGCGCTCCCTACGAGCAGTACTTC. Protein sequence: CASSQDVLGGQRAPYEQYF.

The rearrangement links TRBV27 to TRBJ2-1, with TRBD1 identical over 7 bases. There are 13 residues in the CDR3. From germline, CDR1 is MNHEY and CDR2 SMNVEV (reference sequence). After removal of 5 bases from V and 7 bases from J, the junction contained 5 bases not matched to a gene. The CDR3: CASSILQGNEQFF. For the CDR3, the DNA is TGTGCCAGCAGTATACTACAGGGGAATGAGCAGTTCTTC.

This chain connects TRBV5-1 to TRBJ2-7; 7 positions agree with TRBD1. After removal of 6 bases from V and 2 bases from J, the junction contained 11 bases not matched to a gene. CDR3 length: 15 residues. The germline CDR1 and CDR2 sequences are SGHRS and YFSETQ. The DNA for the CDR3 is TGCGCCAGCACCTTATGGGACAGCCCGACCTACGAGCAGTACTTC. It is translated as CASTLWDSPTYEQYF. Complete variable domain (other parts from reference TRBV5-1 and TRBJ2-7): KAGVTQTPRYLIKTRGQQVTLSCSPISGHRSVSWYQQTPGQGLQFLFEYFSETQRNKGNFPGRFSGRQFSNSRSEMNVSTLELGDSALYLCASTLWDSPTYEQYFGPGTRLTVT.

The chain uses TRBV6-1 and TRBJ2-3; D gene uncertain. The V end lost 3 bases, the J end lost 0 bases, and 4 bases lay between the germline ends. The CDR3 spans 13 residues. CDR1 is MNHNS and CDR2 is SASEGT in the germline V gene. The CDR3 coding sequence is TGTGCCAGCAGTGACAGGAGCACAGATACGCAGTATTTT. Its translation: CASSDRSTDTQYF.

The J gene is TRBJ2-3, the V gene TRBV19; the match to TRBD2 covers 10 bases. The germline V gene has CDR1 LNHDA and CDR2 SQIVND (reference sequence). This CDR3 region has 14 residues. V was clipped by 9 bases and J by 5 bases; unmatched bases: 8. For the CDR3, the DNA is TGTGCCAGCAGGAGCGGGGGGGCCGAAGATACGCAGTATTTT. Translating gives CASRSGGAEDTQYF.

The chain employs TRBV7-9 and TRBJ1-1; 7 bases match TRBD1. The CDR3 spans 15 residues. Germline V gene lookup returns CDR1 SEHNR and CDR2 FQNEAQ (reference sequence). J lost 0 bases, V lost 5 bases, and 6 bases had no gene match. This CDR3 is CASSPKGAMNTEAFF. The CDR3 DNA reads TGTGCCAGCAGCCCGAAGGGGGCCATGAACACTGAAGCTTTCTTT.

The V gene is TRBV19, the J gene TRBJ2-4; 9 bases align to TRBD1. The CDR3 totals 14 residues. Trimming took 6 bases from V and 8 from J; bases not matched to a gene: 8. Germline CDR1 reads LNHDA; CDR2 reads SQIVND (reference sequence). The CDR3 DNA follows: TGTGCCAGTAGGACCGGGACAGGGACGGACATTCAGTACTTC. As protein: CASRTGTGTDIQYF.

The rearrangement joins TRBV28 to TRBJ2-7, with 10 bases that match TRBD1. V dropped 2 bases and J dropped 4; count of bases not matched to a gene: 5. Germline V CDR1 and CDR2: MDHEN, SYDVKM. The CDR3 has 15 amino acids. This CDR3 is CASSLRQGAGYEQYF. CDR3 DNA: TGTGCCAGCAGTTTAAGACAGGGGGCAGGGTACGAGCAGTACTTC.

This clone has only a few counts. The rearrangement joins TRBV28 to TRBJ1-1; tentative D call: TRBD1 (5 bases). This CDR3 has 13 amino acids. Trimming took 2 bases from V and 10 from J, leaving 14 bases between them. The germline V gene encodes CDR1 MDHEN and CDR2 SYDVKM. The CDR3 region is CASSLGGSLPAFF. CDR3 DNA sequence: TGTGCCAGCAGTTTAGGGGGGTCCCTACCAGCTTTCTTT.

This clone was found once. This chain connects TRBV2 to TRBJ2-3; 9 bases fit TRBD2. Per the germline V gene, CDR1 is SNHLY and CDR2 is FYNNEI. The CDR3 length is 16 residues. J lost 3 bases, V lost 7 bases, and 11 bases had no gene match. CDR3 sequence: CASIFYLAGPTDTQYF. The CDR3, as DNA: TGTGCCAGCATCTTCTACCTAGCGGGGCCGACAGATACGCAGTATTTT.

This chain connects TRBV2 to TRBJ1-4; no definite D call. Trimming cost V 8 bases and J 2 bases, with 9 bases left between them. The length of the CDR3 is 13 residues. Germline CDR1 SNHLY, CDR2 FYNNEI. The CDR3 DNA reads TGTGCCAGCGTCCCCATTACTAATGAAAAACTGTTTTTT. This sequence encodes CASVPITNEKLFF.

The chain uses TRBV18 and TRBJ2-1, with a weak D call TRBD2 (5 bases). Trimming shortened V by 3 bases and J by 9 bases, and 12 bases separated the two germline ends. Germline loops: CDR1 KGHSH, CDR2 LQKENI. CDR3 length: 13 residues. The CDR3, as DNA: TGTGCCAGCTCACCCCCCGCCGGAGGTGAGCAGTTCTTC. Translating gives CASSPPAGGEQFF.

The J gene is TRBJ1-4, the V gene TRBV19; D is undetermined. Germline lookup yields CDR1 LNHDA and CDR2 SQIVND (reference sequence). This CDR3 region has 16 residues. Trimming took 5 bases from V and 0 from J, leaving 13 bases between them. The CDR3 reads CASSGSLGATNEKLFF. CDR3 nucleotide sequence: TGTGCCAGTAGTGGATCGCTAGGAGCAACTAATGAAAAACTGTTTTTT.

As DNA, the CDR3 is TGCGCCAGCAGCTTGGGGGACAGGGTTCTAAATGAGCAGTTCTTC. Its translation is CASSLGDRVLNEQFF. V gene TRBV5-1 combines with J gene TRBJ2-1; 9 positions match TRBD1. The CDR3 loop spans 15 amino acids. Germline V gene data show CDR1 as SGHRS and CDR2 as YFSETQ. J was trimmed by 7 bases and V by 0 bases; bases with no gene match: 5.

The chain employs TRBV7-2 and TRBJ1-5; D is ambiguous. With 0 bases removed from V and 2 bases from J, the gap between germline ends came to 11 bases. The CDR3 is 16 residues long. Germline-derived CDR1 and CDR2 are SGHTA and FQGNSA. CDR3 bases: TGTGCCAGCAGCTTAGCGCCAGGCCAGGGCAATCAGCCCCAGCATTTT. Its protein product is CASSLAPGQGNQPQHF.

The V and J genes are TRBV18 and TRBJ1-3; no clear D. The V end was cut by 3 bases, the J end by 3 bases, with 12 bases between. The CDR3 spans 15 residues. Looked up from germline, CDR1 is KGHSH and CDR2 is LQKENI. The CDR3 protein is CASSPRAEIGNTIYF. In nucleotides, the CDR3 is TGTGCCAGCTCACCTCGAGCGGAAATTGGAAACACCATATATTTT.

The CDR3: CASSLHKEYYNEQFF. In nucleotides, the CDR3 is TGTGCCAGCAGCTTACACAAGGAGTATTACAATGAGCAGTTCTTC. The chain combines TRBV7-2 with TRBJ2-1, with D unresolved. Per germline, CDR1 SGHTA and CDR2 FQGNSA. Trimming stripped 2 bases from V and 4 bases from J, with 12 bases between. The CDR3 runs to 15 residues.

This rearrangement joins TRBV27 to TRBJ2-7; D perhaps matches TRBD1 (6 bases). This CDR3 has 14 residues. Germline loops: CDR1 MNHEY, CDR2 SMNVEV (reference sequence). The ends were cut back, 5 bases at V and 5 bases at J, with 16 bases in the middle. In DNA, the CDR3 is TGTGCCAGCAGTCTCCAGGGGCTGGAGCACGAGCAGTACTTC. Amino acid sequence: CASSLQGLEHEQYF.

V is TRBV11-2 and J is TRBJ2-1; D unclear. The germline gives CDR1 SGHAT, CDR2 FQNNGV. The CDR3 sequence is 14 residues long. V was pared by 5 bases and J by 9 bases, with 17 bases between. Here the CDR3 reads CASSPLRFVFEQFF. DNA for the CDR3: TGTGCCAGCAGCCCATTGCGGTTTGTGTTTGAGCAGTTCTTC.

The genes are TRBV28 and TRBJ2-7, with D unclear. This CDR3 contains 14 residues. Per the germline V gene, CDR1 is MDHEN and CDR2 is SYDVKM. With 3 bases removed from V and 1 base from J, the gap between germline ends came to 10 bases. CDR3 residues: CASSFGRQSYEQYF. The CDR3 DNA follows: TGTGCCAGCAGTTTTGGGCGCCAGTCCTACGAGCAGTACTTC.

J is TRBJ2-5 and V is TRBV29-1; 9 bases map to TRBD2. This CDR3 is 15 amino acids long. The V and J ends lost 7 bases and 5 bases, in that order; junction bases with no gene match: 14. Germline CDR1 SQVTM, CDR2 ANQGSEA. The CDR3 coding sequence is TGCAGCGCTGGAAACAGGGCCACTAGCGGGGAGACCCAGTACTTC. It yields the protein CSAGNRATSGETQYF.

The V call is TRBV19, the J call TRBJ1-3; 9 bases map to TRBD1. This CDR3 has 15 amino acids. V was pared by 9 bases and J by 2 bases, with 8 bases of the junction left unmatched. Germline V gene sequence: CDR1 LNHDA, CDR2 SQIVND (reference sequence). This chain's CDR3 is CASRDRVFAGNTIYF. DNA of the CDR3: TGTGCCAGCCGGGACAGGGTTTTTGCTGGAAACACCATATATTTT.

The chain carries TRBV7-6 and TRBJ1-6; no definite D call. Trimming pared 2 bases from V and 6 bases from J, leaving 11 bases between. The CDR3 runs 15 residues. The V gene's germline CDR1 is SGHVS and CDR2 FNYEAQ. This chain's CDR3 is CASSLQTQPNSPLHF. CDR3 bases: TGTGCCAGCAGCTTACAAACACAGCCTAATTCACCCCTCCACTTT.

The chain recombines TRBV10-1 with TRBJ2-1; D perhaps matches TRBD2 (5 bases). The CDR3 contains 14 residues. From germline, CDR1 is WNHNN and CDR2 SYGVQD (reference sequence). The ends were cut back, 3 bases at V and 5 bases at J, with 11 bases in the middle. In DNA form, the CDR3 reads TGCGCCAGCAGTGAAATGGGAGACAACAATGAGCAGTTCTTC. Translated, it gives CASSEMGDNNEQFF.

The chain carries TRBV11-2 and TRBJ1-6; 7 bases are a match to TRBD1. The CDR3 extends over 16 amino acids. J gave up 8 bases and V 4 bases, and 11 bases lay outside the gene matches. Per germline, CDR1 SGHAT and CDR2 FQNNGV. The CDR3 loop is CASSSKRPGGDSPLHF. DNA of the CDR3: TGTGCCAGCAGCTCAAAGAGGCCAGGGGGAGATTCACCCCTCCACTTT.

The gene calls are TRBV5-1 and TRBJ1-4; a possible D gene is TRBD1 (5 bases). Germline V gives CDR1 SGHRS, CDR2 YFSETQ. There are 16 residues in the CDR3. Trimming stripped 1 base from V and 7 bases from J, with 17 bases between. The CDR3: CASSLLPGGGGEKLFF. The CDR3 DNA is TGCGCCAGCAGCTTGCTCCCCGGGGGTGGGGGTGAAAAACTGTTTTTT.

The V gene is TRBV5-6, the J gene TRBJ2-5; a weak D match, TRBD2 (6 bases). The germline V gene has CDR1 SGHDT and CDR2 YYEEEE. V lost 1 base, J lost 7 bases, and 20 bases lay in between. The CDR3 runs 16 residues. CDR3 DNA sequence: TGTGCCAGCAGCTTGAGGGCGGGGACCCGCAGAGGGACCCAGTACTTC. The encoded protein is CASSLRAGTRRGTQYF. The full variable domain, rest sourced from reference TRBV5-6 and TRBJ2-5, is DAGVTQSPTHLIKTRGQQVTLRCSPKSGHDTVSWYQQALGQGPQFIFQYYEEEERQRGNFPDRFSGHQFPNYSSELNVNALLLGDSALYLCASSLRAGTRRGTQYFGPGTRLLVL.

The CDR3 DNA follows: TGTGCCAGCTTCAACAGGGGGGAAGAGACCCAGTACTTC. It yields the protein CASFNRGEETQYF. The V gene is TRBV28, the J gene TRBJ2-5, with 8 bases matching TRBD1. V was pared by 8 bases and J by 3 bases, with 5 bases of the junction left unmatched. There are 13 residues in the CDR3. Germline V gene data show CDR1 as MDHEN and CDR2 as SYDVKM.

CDR3 in DNA: TGTGCCAGCAGCCAAGACACAGGGGGGCCCCAGTACTTC. Translated: CASSQDTGGPQYF. The chain recombines TRBV4-2 with TRBJ2-5, with TRBD1 matching over 8 bases. The germline V gene encodes CDR1 LGHNA and CDR2 YNFKEQ. V was pared by 0 bases and J by 9 bases, with 3 bases of the junction left unmatched. This CDR3 comprises 13 residues.